The rows below give T cell receptor beta chains drawn from one sample of a study of blood T cell repertoires in COVID-19. TCRdb's copy holds only in-frame clones and misses some; the assay was immunoSEQ multiplex PCR. The sample holds under 200,000 clones; about 90% are singletons and the top ten take about 7%. The specimen sequenced was PBMCs or T cells enriched from blood (not recorded which). All receptors come from a woman aged 45-59 years who had recovered from COVID-19. The CDR3 runs from the conserved cysteine through the conserved F or W. The order of the fields is J gene, D gene, clone size, V gene, CDR3 DNA, CDR3 protein. The D gene is left open where the match is weak. Clone size is shown for a subset of rows, as once, few, many or a class of expanded clone.

TRBJ1-3	NA	NA	TRBV5-5	TGTGCCAGCAGCTCCAACAGGGGAAACACCATATATTTT	CASSSNRGNTIYF
TRBJ1-5	NA	NA	TRBV6-2/TRBV6-3	TGTGCCAGCAGTTACTCTCAAACAGACAGAAAAAATCAGCCCCAGCATTTT	CASSYSQTDRKNQPQHF
TRBJ2-7	NA	NA	TRBV29-1	TGCAGCGCTGGGCCAAGGATGGGTGGCGAGCAGTACTTC	CSAGPRMGGEQYF
TRBJ2-6	TRBD1	NA	TRBV9	TGTGCCAGCAGCAGACGGACAGGCGTCTCTGGGGCCAACGTCCTGACTTTC	CASSRRTGVSGANVLTF
TRBJ2-7	TRBD1	NA	TRBV10-1	TGCGCCAGCAGCCCGACAGGGTACTTATACGAGCAGTACTTC	CASSPTGYLYEQYF
TRBJ2-3	NA	NA	TRBV10-3	TGTGCCATCAGTGAGCAAGGAAGTGCGGGCACAGATACGCAGTATTTT	CAISEQGSAGTDTQYF
TRBJ2-1	NA	NA	TRBV3-1/TRBV3-2	TGTGCCAGCAGCCCGAGTCTGAATCGGGGTGAGCAGTTCTTC	CASSPSLNRGEQFF
TRBJ2-3	TRBD2	NA	TRBV9	TGTGCCAGCTTGACACTAAGCGGGGGCACAGATACGCAGTATTTT	CASLTLSGGTDTQYF
TRBJ2-1	NA	NA	TRBV28	TGTGCCAGCAGTTTTCAACGGGCAGGGGGGAATGAGCAGTTCTTC	CASSFQRAGGNEQFF
TRBJ1-2	TRBD1	NA	TRBV6-6	TGTGCCAGTTACAGGGGAGGCTATGGCTACACCTTC	CASYRGGYGYTF
TRBJ2-3	TRBD1	few	TRBV6-6	TGTGCCAGCAGTCGGCGGATGCTGTGGGACAGCGAGCCAGATACGCAGTATTTT	CASSRRMLWDSEPDTQYF
TRBJ2-5	TRBD1	NA	TRBV7-9	TGTGCCAGCAGCTTGGGGACAGGGCAAGAGACCCAGTACTTC	CASSLGTGQETQYF
TRBJ2-6	TRBD1	NA	TRBV28	TGTGCCAGCAGTTTGGGGACAGGATACTCTGGGGCCAACGTCCTGACTTTC	CASSLGTGYSGANVLTF
TRBJ1-4	TRBD1	NA	TRBV5-4	TGTGCCAGCAGCTTGGACGGGACAGGGCTTGAAAAACTGTTTTTT	CASSLDGTGLEKLFF
TRBJ2-1	NA	NA	TRBV7-2	TGTGCCAGCAGCTTAGTTGGAGGGGCCGGCAATGAGCAGTTCTTC	CASSLVGGAGNEQFF
TRBJ2-1	TRBD2	NA	TRBV5-4	TGTGCCAGCAGCGCGACAACTAGCGGGCCTGCCTACAATGAGCAGTTCTTC	CASSATTSGPAYNEQFF
TRBJ1-2	NA	NA	TRBV9	TGTGCCAGCAGCTACGGACAGTACTATGGCTACACCTTC	CASSYGQYYGYTF
TRBJ2-1	TRBD2	NA	TRBV6-5	TGTGCCAGCAGTTATACGTGGGAGGGAATTGAGCAGTTCTTC	CASSYTWEGIEQFF
TRBJ2-5	NA	NA	TRBV4-2	TGTGCCAGCAGCCCGACGGAGTCGGGGTTTGGAGAGACCCAGTACTTC	CASSPTESGFGETQYF
TRBJ2-7	TRBD2	NA	TRBV7-9	TGTGCCAGCAGTCACCCGGGACTAGCGGGTTCAGTGGTCCTCGGGGAGCAGTACTTC	CASSHPGLAGSVVLGEQYF
TRBJ2-7	TRBD2	NA	TRBV7-2	TGTGCCAGCAGCTTCACTAGCGGCCCCTACGAGCAGTACTTC	CASSFTSGPYEQYF
TRBJ2-6	TRBD1	NA	TRBV7-2	TGTGCCAGCAGCTTAGTTGGGACAGGGGGTGCCGGGGCCAACGTCCTGACTTTC	CASSLVGTGGAGANVLTF
TRBJ1-5	NA	NA	TRBV15	TGTGCCACCAGCAGAGATCCGCCCGGTCGGGGCAATCAGCCCCAGCATTTT	CATSRDPPGRGNQPQHF
TRBJ2-1	TRBD2	NA	TRBV14	TGTGCCAGCAGCGGTAGCGGGAGGCCCGCGGAAGAGCAGTTCTTC	CASSGSGRPAEEQFF
TRBJ1-5	NA	NA	TRBV2	TGTGCCAGCAGTGAAAAACAGGGCAATCAGCCCCAGCATTTT	CASSEKQGNQPQHF
TRBJ2-1	TRBD2	NA	TRBV29-1	TGCAGCGTTGAGGGCCCCTGGCTAGCGGCCTACAATGAGCAGTTCTTC	CSVEGPWLAAYNEQFF
TRBJ2-1	TRBD1	NA	TRBV5-1	TGCGCCAGCAGCTTGCGGACAGGAGCCTACAATGAGCAGTTCTTC	CASSLRTGAYNEQFF
TRBJ1-2	NA	NA	TRBV24-1	TGTGCCACCAGTGCCCCCGGTTTCTATGGCTACACCTTC	CATSAPGFYGYTF
TRBJ1-2	TRBD1	NA	TRBV6-5	TGTGCCAGCAGTTTGACGACAGGGGGCGGCTATGGCTACACCTTC	CASSLTTGGGYGYTF
TRBJ2-7	NA	NA	TRBV5-4	TGTGCCAGCAGCTTAGCGGTTTCCTACGAGCAGTACTTC	CASSLAVSYEQYF
TRBJ2-1	NA	NA	TRBV27	TGTGCCAGCAGTTCCCCTTACAATGAGCAGTTCTTC	CASSSPYNEQFF
TRBJ1-1	NA	NA	TRBV18	TGTGCCAGCTCACCACAAGACAGCGCTGGGACTGAAGCTTTCTTT	CASSPQDSAGTEAFF
TRBJ2-2	NA	NA	TRBV19	TGTGCCAGTAAATCCTCCCTCCTGGGGGAGCTGTTTTTT	CASKSSLLGELFF
TRBJ1-1	TRBD1	once	TRBV7-9	TGTGCCAGCAGCGCGACAGGGAATACTGAAGCTTTCTTT	CASSATGNTEAFF
TRBJ2-1	TRBD2	NA	TRBV11-3	TGTGCCAGCAGCTTTGGACTAGCGGGAGGGGTGAGTGAGCAGTTCTTC	CASSFGLAGGVSEQFF
TRBJ1-6	NA	NA	TRBV10-2	TGCGCCAGCAAGCTCGGAGGGGTTGATTCACCCCTCCACTTT	CASKLGGVDSPLHF
TRBJ2-3	NA	few	TRBV6-4	TGTGCCAGCAGTGACGGGTTCAGGGGAGATACGCAGTATTTT	CASSDGFRGDTQYF
TRBJ2-5	NA	NA	TRBV21-1	TGTGCCAGCAGCAAAGGGACAGGCACGACCCAGTACTTC	CASSKGTGTTQYF
TRBJ2-1	NA	NA	TRBV11-2	TGTGCCAGCAGCTCCTCTAGGCTAGCGCTCAGAGGGGGGGATGAGCAGTTCTTC	CASSSSRLALRGGDEQFF
TRBJ1-2	NA	NA	TRBV27	TGTGCCAGCGCTACAGGGCTTCACTCAGGGGGCTACACCTTC	CASATGLHSGGYTF
TRBJ2-3	NA	NA	TRBV7-7	TGTGCTAGCAGCTTAGCCCGGGGAAGCACAGATACGCAGTATTTT	CASSLARGSTDTQYF
TRBJ2-1	NA	NA	TRBV5-4	TGTGCCAGCAGCTTGGCGTTGCAGGGATTCAATCGGCAGTTCTTC	CASSLALQGFNRQFF
TRBJ2-3	TRBD1	NA	TRBV11-3	TGTGCCAGCAGCTCGGGGACAGGGAAAGATACGCAGTATTTT	CASSSGTGKDTQYF
TRBJ2-7	NA	NA	TRBV28	TGTGCCAGCAGCCTCCGGGAAGTCTACGAGCAGTACTTC	CASSLREVYEQYF
TRBJ2-1	NA	NA	TRBV18	TGTGCCAGCTCACCAGACAGAACTTGGAATGAGCAGTTCTTC	CASSPDRTWNEQFF
TRBJ2-3	NA	NA	TRBV27	TGTGCCAGCAGTTTATTTTTCCGGGACACCCCTTTAATAGATACGCAGTATTTT	CASSLFFRDTPLIDTQYF
TRBJ1-1	NA	many	TRBV2	TGTGCCAGCAGTGATGCACAGGGGAACACTGAAGCTTTCTTT	CASSDAQGNTEAFF
TRBJ2-1	NA	NA	TRBV7-2	TGTGCCAGCAGCTTGGAGGGGGCCGCGTACAATGAGCAGTTCTTC	CASSLEGAAYNEQFF
TRBJ1-5	TRBD1	NA	TRBV18	TGTGCCAGCTCACCAGGGGACAGGGGGCCCGATCAGCCCCAGCATTTT	CASSPGDRGPDQPQHF
TRBJ1-2	TRBD1	NA	TRBV19	TGTGCCAGTAGTATCCCTGGACAGGGGGCCCAAGCTAACTATGGCTACACCTTC	CASSIPGQGAQANYGYTF
TRBJ2-7	NA	NA	TRBV20-1	TGCAGTGCTAGAGATAACGGGGGACTCGCCTTC	CSARDNGGLAF
TRBJ1-4	NA	NA	TRBV2	TGTGCCAGCAATAGGGGAACGGGTAATGAAAAACTGTTTTTT	CASNRGTGNEKLFF
TRBJ2-1	TRBD2	NA	TRBV2	TGTGCCAGCAGTGAAGTCTTGGCGGGACTATACAATGAGCAGTTCTTC	CASSEVLAGLYNEQFF
TRBJ2-5	TRBD2	once	TRBV6-1	TGTGCCAGCAGTGAAGCTCGCCTAGCGGGGTCCCAAGAGACCCAGTACTTC	CASSEARLAGSQETQYF
TRBJ1-2	NA	NA	TRBV5-1	TGCGCCAGCAGCTTGAGTCCGGACTATGGCTACACCTTC	CASSLSPDYGYTF